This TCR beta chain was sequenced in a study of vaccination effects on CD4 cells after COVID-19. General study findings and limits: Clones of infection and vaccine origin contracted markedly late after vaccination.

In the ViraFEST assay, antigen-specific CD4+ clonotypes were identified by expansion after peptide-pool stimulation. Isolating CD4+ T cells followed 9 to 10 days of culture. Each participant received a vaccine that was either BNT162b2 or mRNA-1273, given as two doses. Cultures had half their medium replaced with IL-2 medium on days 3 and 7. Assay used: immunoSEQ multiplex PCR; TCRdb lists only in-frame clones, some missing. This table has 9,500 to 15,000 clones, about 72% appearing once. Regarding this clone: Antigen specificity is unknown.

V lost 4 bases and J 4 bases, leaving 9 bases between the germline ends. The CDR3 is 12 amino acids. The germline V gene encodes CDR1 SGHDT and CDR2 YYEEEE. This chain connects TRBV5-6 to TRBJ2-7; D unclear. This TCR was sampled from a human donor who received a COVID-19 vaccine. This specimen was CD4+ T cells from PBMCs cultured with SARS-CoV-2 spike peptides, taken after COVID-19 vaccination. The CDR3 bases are TGTGCCAGCAGCCATCAGAATTACGAGCAGTACTTC. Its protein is CASSHQNYEQYF.